This TCR beta chain is drawn from a study of T cells after yellow fever vaccination. Study overall: When fractions had low cell numbers, they were prepared with SMART-Seq v4 Ultra Low Input.

CDR1 and CDR2 (germline): MNHNY, SVGAGI (reference sequence). The CDR3 is 16 residues long. J was trimmed by 3 bases and V by 5 bases; bases with no gene match: 11. This clonotype was counted a few times. Template switching with 5'RACE generated the TCR cDNA and added a universal primer site and UMIs. One entry per CDR3 protein results from TCRdb running MiXCR on the 5' RACE reads. This table has a few hundred thousand distinct CDR3 sequences, approximately 5.2% appearing once. V gene TRBV6-6 combines with J gene TRBJ2-7, with 9 bases matching TRBD1. The sample was CD4+ T cells sorted from PBMCs, taken on the day of the yellow fever booster vaccination. The clonotype comes from a man between 18 and 29 years old who received the YFV17D yellow fever vaccine. The CDR3 DNA sequence: TGTGCCAGCAGTCAACCTCCGGGACAGGGATACTACGAGCAGTACGTC. It codes for CASSQPPGQGYYEQYV.